This TCR beta chain came from a study of cytomegalovirus exposure and HLA in healthy donors (dated by TCRdb to the late 2010s). For context, the study as a whole: An earlier analysis of 587 of the donors reported around 280 Gb of sequence data and about 120 million unique TCR beta sequences obtained from about 200 million T cells. HLA typing included class I and class II loci at four-digit resolution. Every repertoire in the discovery cohort had been generated on one and the same sequencing platform. Four to six DR-DQ haplotypes were handled as single units for association and clustering, since linkage in the cohort was strong. Donor age, sex, ethnicity and CMV serostatus were compiled alongside the repertoire data. The study combined high-throughput TCR immunosequencing, statistical association of individual TCRs with disease status, and machine learning to predict cytomegalovirus infection status. Rather than drawing on any new phenotypic data, the later analysis identified candidate immune exposures from TCR beta sequences and the way those sequences occurred across donors. Of the roughly 390 genotyped donors, approximately 81% were placed in the genetic ancestry cluster associated with self-reported Caucasian donors. Along with the roughly 610-subject first cohort, a separate validation cohort of about 110 different subjects was used. An early release covering just under 650 HLA-typed donors comprised roughly 300 gigabases of sequencing data and around 86 million unique TCR sequences. A later analysis re-analyzed previously published TCR beta repertoires from roughly 690 donors and added high-resolution HLA genotyping to study TCR occurrence patterns. The study used immunosequencing to profile the T cell repertoires of 666 subjects and linked those repertoires to cytomegalovirus serostatus. A later genetic analysis took genome-wide SNP genotypes for about three fifths of the roughly 670 donors and used that subset as a discovery cohort. The aim of the study was to test whether cataloging public T cell receptors could identify signatures of past pathogen exposure. The number of donors typed differed by locus, with roughly 620-630 for A, B, C, DRB1 and DQB1, 522 for DQA1, 600 to 610 for DPA1, and 450 to 480 for DPB1. To decide whether each TCR beta V gene segment behaved as functional or pseudogenic, an earlier analysis of nearly 600 of the donors relied on high-throughput TCR beta sequencing. Among some 410 genotyped donors of the cohort, an average of approximately 230,000 unique TCR beta nucleotide sequences were sequenced per donor, about a sixth of them non-productive. The full study reports these points: According to the authors, the approach could potentially be generalized to other disease states and immunological phenotypes. A total of about 180 TCR beta chains were listed by the study as associated with cytomegalovirus. For the cohort, immune exposure information was limited to CMV serostatus. HLA typing was unavailable for some donors at each locus, so association tests used only the typed subset. Because the 87-base-pair reads could not distinguish some IMGT-functional V segments, including TRBV6-2 and TRBV6-3, those segments were excluded. Most CMV-associated TCR beta chains appeared to be HLA-restricted in a later analysis, and the HLA associations seemed to be driven largely by CMV exposure. In an earlier analysis of more than 500 of the donors, most TCR beta V segments appeared in productive rearrangements about 90% or about 30% of the time, broadly matching IMGT annotations. Presence/absence analyses assumed roughly uniform sequencing depth across donors, an assumption that may not hold. A later analysis found that TCR association rates varied across HLA loci, with DRB1 alleles showing the most associated TCRs and HLA-C alleles the fewest. The classifier was reported to diagnose cytomegalovirus status with high specificity and sensitivity in both the original and validation cohorts. When HLA alleles, especially DR and DQ, strongly co-occurred, attributing TCR associations to individual alleles was difficult. A further reported finding was that TCR beta sequences accurately predicted the HLA-A and HLA-B alleles for most subjects in the first cohort. Three of the identified cytomegalovirus-associated TCR beta chains were confirmed in vitro to be specific for cytomegalovirus antigens. Specific HLA alleles were associated with over 15,000 TCR beta sequences at a false discovery rate of 0.05 in a later analysis. A later analysis reported that several top co-occurrence clusters appeared linked to parvovirus B19, influenza, CMV and Epstein-Barr virus. A cluster of highly shared sequence variants was judged likely to represent a technical artifact of the sequencing pipeline. Compared with equally common non-associated chains, HLA-associated TCR beta chains in a later analysis were more clonally expanded and had lower generation probabilities. Because counts were too low, under 20 rarely observed V segments, including chromosome 9 orphons, were left out of the earlier analysis of approximately 500 of the donors. Most TCR sequences were observed very rarely across donors, whereas some public TCRs were present in many individuals. In a later genetic analysis, a missense DCLRE1C variant was associated with V-gene and J-gene trimming of TCR beta chains, and the association was replicated in an independent cohort. This cohort had only TCR beta chains sequenced, and the lack of alpha or paired-chain data limited which features could be detected. Compared with the roughly 670-donor mean, donors in an Asian-associated ancestry cluster had fewer N-insertions in productive TCRs, according to a later genetic analysis. Correlated functional status among segregating V segments might reflect linkage disequilibrium, but an unknown experimental factor could not be ruled out.

The cohort was made up of hundreds of healthy bone marrow donors. At the time of sampling, every cohort member was nominally healthy, though immune exposures that went unrecorded were likely present. The donor was CMV seronegative and belonged to the group of 350 or so seronegative cohort members. A peripheral blood sample was collected from each donor, and TCR beta sequencing was performed on peripheral blood mononuclear cells. Genomic DNA was extracted from the blood cell samples with the Qiagen DNeasy Blood Extraction Kit. Comment on this clone: No antigen is known for it. The sample holds no much larger clone one base away, and base qualities are not on file.

Library prep was done by the immunoSEQ multiplex PCR assay. For the multiplex PCR, a mixture combining 60 forward primers for TCR Vbeta segments and 13 reverse primers for TCR Jbeta segments was used. Amplification of the CDR3 region of rearranged TCR beta genes was performed with a multiplex PCR assay on genomic DNA. Amplified TCR beta libraries were sequenced as 87-base-pair reads on the Illumina HiSeq System. Per the authors' processing: A later analysis tallied some 79 million unique TCR beta chains across the 650 to 750 repertoires, and approximately 11 million of those chains were shared by two or more donors. Raw reads were error-corrected and collapsed into unique sequences by a nearest-neighbor algorithm in which closely related sequences were merged to remove PCR and sequencing errors. CDR3 sequences were aligned to IMGT reference sequences to assign V, D and J gene segments. Each retained sequence needed at least a six-nucleotide match to both a V gene segment and a J gene segment. A rearrangement was called productive if the CDR3 had no stop codons and remained in frame with V and J, and every other rearrangement was called non-productive. CDR3 was defined according to IMGT convention as the region running from the second conserved V-encoded cysteine to the conserved J-encoded phenylalanine. The earlier analysis of 550 to 650 of the donors excluded any sequence lacking an unambiguous match to a single V gene segment. In an earlier analysis of some 590 of the donors, a V segment was called functional when productive rearrangements were above 56.7%, and segregating when the standard deviation between donors exceeded 5%. A statistical classification framework was developed to diagnose cytomegalovirus status using the catalog of TCR beta chain sequences. A later analysis assigned V and J genes by comparing TCR nucleotide sequences with IMGT/GENE-DB human TR gene sequences. The TCRdist pipeline was used in a later analysis to assign CDR3 sequences and most-parsimonious VDJ recombination scenarios. In a later analysis, each TCR beta chain was defined by its CDR3 amino acid sequence together with its V-gene family, and reads without a unique V-gene family were excluded. As a way to deal with suspected cross-contamination and a sequencing artifact, a later analysis dropped approximately 570 nucleotide sequences that were highly shared and had low generation probability. In a later analysis, a clonal expansion index was calculated for each public chain from normalized within-repertoire ranks of inferred template counts. Generation probabilities in a later analysis came from a VDJ recombination model fitted to out-of-frame rearrangements, and those results were checked against IGoR. In a later analysis, hypergeometric tests were used to score TCR-TCR, TCR-HLA and TCR-CMV co-occurrence, with a repertoire-size bias correction applied to TCR pairs. A later analysis estimated false discovery rates by permuting HLA or CMV assignments 20 times. In a later analysis, co-occurring TCRs were grouped using DBSCAN, with TCRdist sequence similarity added in when clustering inside HLA-allele-positive subsets. Co-occurrence clustering excluded repertoires with fewer than 30,000 or more than 120,000 public chains, plus five with anomalous nucleotide sharing. TCRdb retrieved this table from immuneACCESS and kept in-frame rearrangements only. Not all clones are present; in checked studies, unresolved V genes account for under half, and no reason is known for the remainder. For V, J and clone size, that table is used; D and trimming come from the DNA. Here the sample has about 160,000 clones; over 60% occur a single time. Clones ranked in the top ten supply 1.5% to 2% of the sample.

Taken from cysteine to phenylalanine, the CDR3 has 15 residues. Of the read, only the CDR3 DNA is kept; its 45 bases are in frame from base 1. The germline V gene supplies CDR1 SGHRS and CDR2 YFSETQ. After removal of 4 bases from V and 4 bases from J, the junction retains 8 bases not matched to a gene. Sequencing used PBMCs. This chain is built from TRBV5-1 and TRBJ1-5; 7 bases in the middle match TRBD1. The source is a woman in her twenties or thirties in good health and CMV-seronegative. The DNA is TGCGCCAGCAGCATCGGGACAGCTGATAATCAGCCCCAGCATTTT. Translated, this is CASSIGTADNQPQHF.